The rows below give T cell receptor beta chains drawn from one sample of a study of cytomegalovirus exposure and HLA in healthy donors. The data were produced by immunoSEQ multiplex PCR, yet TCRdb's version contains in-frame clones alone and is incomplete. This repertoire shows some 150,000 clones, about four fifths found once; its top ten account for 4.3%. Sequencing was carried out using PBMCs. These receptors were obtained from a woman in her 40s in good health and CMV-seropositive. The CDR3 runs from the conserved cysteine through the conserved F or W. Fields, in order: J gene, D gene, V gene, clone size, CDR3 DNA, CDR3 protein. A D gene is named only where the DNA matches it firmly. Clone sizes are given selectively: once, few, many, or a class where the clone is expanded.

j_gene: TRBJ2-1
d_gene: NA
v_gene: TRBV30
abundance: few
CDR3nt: TGTGCCTGGAGGACGGAGGTTCTCTACAATGAGCAGTTCTTC
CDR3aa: CAWRTEVLYNEQFF

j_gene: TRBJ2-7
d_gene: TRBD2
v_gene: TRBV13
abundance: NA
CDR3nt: TGTGCCAGCAGCAAACGGATAGCGGGACTCTCCTACGAGCAGTACTTC
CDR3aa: CASSKRIAGLSYEQYF

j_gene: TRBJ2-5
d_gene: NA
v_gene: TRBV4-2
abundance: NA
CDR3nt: TGTGCCAGCAGCACGCGAGAGACCCAGTACTTC
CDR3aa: CASSTRETQYF

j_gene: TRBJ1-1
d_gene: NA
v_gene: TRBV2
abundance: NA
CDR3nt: TGTGCCTGCAGTGATGGGGAAGGGGGAACGACTGAAGCTTTCTTT
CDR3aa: CACSDGEGGTTEAFF

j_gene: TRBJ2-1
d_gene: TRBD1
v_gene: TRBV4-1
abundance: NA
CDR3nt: TGCGCCAGCAGCCAACAGGACAGGGGGGTTCGCGATGAGCAGTTCTTC
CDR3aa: CASSQQDRGVRDEQFF

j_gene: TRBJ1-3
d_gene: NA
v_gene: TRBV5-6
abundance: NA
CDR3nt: TGTGCCAGCAGCTTGCTTACGCAGGGCCACTCTGGAAACACCATATATTTT
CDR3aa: CASSLLTQGHSGNTIYF

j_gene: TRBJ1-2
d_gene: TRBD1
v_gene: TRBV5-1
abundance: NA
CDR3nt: TGCGCCAGCAGCTTGTCGTCAGGGGGTGACTATGGCTACACCTTC
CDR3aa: CASSLSSGGDYGYTF

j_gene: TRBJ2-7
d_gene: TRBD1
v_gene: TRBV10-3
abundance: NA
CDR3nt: TGTGCCACACAGGACAGGTACGGCGAGCAGTACTTC
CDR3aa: CATQDRYGEQYF

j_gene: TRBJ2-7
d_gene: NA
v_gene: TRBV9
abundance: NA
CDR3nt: TGTGCCAGCAGCTCTGCCGGGAGCACGTCGGACGAGCAGTACTTC
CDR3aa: CASSSAGSTSDEQYF

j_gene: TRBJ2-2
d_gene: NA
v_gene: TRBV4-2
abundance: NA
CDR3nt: TGTGCCAGCAGCCCCGGACTCAGGAACACCGGGGAGCTGTTTTTT
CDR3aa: CASSPGLRNTGELFF

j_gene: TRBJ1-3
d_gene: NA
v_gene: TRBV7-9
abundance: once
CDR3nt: TGTGCCAGCAGCTTGCTAGAATCTGGAAACACCATATATTTT
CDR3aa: CASSLLESGNTIYF

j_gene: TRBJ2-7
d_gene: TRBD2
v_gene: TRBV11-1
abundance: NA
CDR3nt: TGTGCCAGCAGGTCGGGACTAGCGGCCTACGAGCAGTACTTC
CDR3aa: CASRSGLAAYEQYF

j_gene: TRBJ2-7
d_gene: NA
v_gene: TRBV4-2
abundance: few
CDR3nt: TGTGCCAGCAGCCAAGAAACCCAGAGGGTGGGCGAGCAGTACTTC
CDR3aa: CASSQETQRVGEQYF

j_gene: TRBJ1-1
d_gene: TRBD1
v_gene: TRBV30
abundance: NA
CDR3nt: TGTGCCTGGAGGGATAAAGGGGGCAGGAACACTGAAGCTTTCTTT
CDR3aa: CAWRDKGGRNTEAFF

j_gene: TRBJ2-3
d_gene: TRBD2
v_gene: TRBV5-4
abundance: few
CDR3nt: TGTGCCAGCAGCCTAATACCGGGGGGTCGCACAGATACGCAGTATTTT
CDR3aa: CASSLIPGGRTDTQYF

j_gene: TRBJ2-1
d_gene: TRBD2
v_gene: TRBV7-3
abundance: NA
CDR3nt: TGTGCCAGCAGCCCCTCCGGGACTAGCGGGGTCCCAACCTATTACAATGAGCAGTTCTTC
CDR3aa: CASSPSGTSGVPTYYNEQFF

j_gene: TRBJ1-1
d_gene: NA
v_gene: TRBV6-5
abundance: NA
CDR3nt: TGTGCCAGGCGCCAGGGGATCCCCACTGAAGCTTTCTTT
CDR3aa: CARRQGIPTEAFF

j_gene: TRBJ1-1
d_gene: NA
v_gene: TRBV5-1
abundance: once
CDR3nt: TGCGCCAGCCGGGTTGGGGAACTAGGGAACACTGAAGCTTTCTTT
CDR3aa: CASRVGELGNTEAFF

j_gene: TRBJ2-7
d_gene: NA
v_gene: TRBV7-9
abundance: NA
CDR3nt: TGTGCCAGCAGCCAGTCATCGTCAGGGGAGTCCTACGAGCAGTACTTC
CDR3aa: CASSQSSSGESYEQYF

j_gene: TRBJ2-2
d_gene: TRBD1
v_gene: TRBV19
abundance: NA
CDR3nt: TGTGCCAGTAGTGATGTAAGGGGGCTGAACACCGGGGAGCTGTTTTTT
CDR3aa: CASSDVRGLNTGELFF

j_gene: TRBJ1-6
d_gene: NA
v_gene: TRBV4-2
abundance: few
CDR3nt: TGTGCCAGCAGCCAAGCTCAGGGGAATTCACCCCTCCACTTT
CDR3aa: CASSQAQGNSPLHF

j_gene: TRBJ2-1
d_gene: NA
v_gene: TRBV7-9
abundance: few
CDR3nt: TGTGCCAGCAGCCCGCCAGAGGGTTACAATGAGCAGTTCTTC
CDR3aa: CASSPPEGYNEQFF

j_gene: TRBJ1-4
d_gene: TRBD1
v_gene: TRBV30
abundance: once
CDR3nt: TGTGCCTGGAGTGGAGGGACAGGGAGCGAAAAACTGTTTTTT
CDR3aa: CAWSGGTGSEKLFF

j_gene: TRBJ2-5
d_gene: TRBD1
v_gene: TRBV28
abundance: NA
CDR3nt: TGTGCCAGCAGTCTGACAGGGGTACGGCAAGAGACCCAGTACTTC
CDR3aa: CASSLTGVRQETQYF

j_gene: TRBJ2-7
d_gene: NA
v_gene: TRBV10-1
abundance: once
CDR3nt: TGCGCCAGCAGCCCTCCTGGGAGCTCCTACGAGCAGTACTTC
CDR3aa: CASSPPGSSYEQYF

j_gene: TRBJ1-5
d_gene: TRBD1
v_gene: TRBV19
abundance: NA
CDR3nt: TGTGCCAGTAGTATATCTTTTAGCGGCAGGGGGTATCAGCCCCAGCATTTT
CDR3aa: CASSISFSGRGYQPQHF

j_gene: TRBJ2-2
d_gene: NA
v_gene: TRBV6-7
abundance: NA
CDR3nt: TGTGCCAGCAGGCCGGGGGGCCCCGGGGAGCTGTTTTTT
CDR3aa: CASRPGGPGELFF

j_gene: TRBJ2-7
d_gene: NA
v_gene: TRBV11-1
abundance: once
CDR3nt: TGTGCCAGCAGCCCTAGAGGCGCAGCCTACGAGCAGTACTTC
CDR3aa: CASSPRGAAYEQYF

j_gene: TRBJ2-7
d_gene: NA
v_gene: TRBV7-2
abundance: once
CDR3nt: TGTGCCAGCAGCTTAGTCCATCCCTACGAGCAGTACTTC
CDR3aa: CASSLVHPYEQYF

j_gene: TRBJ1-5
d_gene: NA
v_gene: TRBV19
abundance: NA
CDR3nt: TGTGCCAGTAGGAAACGGACACCTTTTAGCCAGCCCCAGCATTTT
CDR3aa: CASRKRTPFSQPQHF

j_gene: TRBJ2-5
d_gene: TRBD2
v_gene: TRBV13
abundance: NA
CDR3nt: TGTGCCAGCAGCTTGGGGGGGGGAGAGACCCAGTACTTC
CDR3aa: CASSLGGGETQYF

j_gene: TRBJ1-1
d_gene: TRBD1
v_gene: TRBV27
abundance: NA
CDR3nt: TGTGCCAGCAGCTCAGGGGGGTTGTGGGAGGCTTTCTTT
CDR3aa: CASSSGGLWEAFF

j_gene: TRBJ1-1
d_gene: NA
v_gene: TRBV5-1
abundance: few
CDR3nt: TGCGCCAGCAGCTCGCCGACAGGAGGTAACACTGAAGCTTTCTTT
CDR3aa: CASSSPTGGNTEAFF

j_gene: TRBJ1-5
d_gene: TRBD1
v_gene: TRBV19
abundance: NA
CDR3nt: TGTGCCGGTAGTGCGGACAGGGGGCTAGTTGAGCCCCAGCATTTT
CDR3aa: CAGSADRGLVEPQHF

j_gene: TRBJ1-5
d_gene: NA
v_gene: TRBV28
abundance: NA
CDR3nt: TGTGCCAGCCGGCGGCCTAATAGCAATCAGCCCCAGCATTTT
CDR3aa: CASRRPNSNQPQHF

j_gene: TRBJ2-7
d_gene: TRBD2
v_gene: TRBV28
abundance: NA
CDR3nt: TGTGCCAGCAATCTAGCGGGGGGCCACGAGCAGTACTTC
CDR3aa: CASNLAGGHEQYF

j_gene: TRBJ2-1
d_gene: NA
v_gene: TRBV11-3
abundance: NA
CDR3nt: TGTGCCAGCAGCCCGAGTTCCCCCCATGAGCAGTTCTTC
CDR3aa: CASSPSSPHEQFF

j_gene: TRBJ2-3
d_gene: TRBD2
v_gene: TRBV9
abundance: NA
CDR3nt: TGTGCCAGCAGCGTCCCCATAGCGGGGGGGCCAGATACGCAGTATTTT
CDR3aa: CASSVPIAGGPDTQYF

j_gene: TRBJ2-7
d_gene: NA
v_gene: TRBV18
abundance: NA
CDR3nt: TGTGCCAGCTCACCACCGGGGGGGCTCACCTACGAGCAGTACTTC
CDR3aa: CASSPPGGLTYEQYF

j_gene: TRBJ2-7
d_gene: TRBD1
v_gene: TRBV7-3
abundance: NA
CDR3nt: TGTGCCAGCAGCTTATTAGGGCAGGGGGCAGACGAGCAGTACTTC
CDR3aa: CASSLLGQGADEQYF

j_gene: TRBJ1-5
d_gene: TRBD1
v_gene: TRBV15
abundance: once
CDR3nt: TGTGCCACCAGCAGAGAACAGGGGGCAAGGAGCAATCAGCCCCAGCATTTT
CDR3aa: CATSREQGARSNQPQHF

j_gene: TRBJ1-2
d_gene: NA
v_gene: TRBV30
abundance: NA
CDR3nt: TGTGCCTGGAGTTTAGGTGGGCAGGGTGTATTTGGCTATGGCTACACCTTC
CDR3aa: CAWSLGGQGVFGYGYTF

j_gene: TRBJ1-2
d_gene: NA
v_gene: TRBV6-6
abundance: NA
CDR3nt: TGTGCCAGCAGCCCTGGACGGGGCTATGGCTACACCTTC
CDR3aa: CASSPGRGYGYTF

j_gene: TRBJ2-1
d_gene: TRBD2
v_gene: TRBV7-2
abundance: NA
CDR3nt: TGTGCCAGCAGCTTAGGGGGACTAATCTACAATGAGCAGTTCTTC
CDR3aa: CASSLGGLIYNEQFF

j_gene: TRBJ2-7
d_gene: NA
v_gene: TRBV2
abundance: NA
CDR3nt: TGTGCCAGCAGTGAAAAGGGCGGGACAGCATACGAGCAGTACTTC
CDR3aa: CASSEKGGTAYEQYF